This T cell receptor beta chain originates from a study of blood T cell repertoires in COVID-19. Study summary: Specimens from acute and convalescent COVID-19 originated in the United States, Italy and Spain. T cells, B-cell-depleted T cells, or PBMCs supplied cDNA or gDNA.

The CDR3 has 19 residues. CDR1 KGHDR and CDR2 SFDVKD come from the germline V gene. Trimming removed 3 bases from V and 0 bases from J, with 17 bases in between. Original analysis: Reference gene primer amplification in the assay estimated nucleated cell counts. Only in-frame clones appear in the TCRdb table, and some are missing; sequencing was by immunoSEQ multiplex PCR. V, J and clone size reflect that table, while D and trimming were determined from the DNA. This repertoire shows 250,000 or so clones, roughly 89% found once; its top ten account for 3%. The V call is TRBV24-1, the J call TRBJ2-6; D perhaps matches TRBD2 (5 bases). The source material was peripheral blood. The receptor's source is a woman aged 25 to 45 with active or convalescent COVID-19. CDR3: CATSDDLATGISGANVLTF. CDR3 DNA: TGTGCCACCAGTGATGATCTAGCAACCGGTATCTCTGGGGCCAACGTCCTGACTTTC.